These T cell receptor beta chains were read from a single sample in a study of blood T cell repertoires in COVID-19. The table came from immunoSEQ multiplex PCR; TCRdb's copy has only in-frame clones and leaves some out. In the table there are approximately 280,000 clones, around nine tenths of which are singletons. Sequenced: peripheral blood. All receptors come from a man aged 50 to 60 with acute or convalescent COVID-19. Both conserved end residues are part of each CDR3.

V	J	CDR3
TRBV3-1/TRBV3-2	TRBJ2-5	CASSRGRKETQYF
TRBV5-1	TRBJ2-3	CASSLRETDTQYF
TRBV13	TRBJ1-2	CASSTETNYGYTF
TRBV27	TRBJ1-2	CASSLAGHGYTF
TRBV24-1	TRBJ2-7	CATSPGQGTEQYF
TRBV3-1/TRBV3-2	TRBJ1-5	CASGTTGTGNTQPQHF
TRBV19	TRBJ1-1	CASKAHFTMNTEAFF
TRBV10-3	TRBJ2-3	CAISESSGGDTDTQYF
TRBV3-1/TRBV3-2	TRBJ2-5	CASSPRGAQETQYF
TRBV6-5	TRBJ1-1	CATGDRPNTEAFF
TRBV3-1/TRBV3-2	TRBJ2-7	CASESGNEQYF
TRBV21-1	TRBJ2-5	CASSPLDDRSQETQYF
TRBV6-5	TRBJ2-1	CASRVDRGWYNEQFF
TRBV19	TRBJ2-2	CATKRTQLNTGELFF
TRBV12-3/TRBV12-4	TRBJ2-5	CASNLPRETQYF
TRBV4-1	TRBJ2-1	CASSQARSSYNEQFF
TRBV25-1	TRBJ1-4	CASSEFEEKLFF
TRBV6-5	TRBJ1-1	CASSYSPGPEAFF
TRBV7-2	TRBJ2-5	CASSLAGGYQETQYF
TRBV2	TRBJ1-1	CASSDPRRGAKNTEAFF
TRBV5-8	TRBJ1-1	CASPSVDTGDEAFF
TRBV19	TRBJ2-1	CASSIERGTQFF
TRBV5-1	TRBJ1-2	CASSLAVYYGYTF
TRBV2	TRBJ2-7	CASSDGEYEQYF
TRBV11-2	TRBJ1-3	CASSIDGQQSGNTIYF
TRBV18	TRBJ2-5	CASSLGLAGGPSQETQYF
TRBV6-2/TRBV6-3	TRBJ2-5	CASSYQLVAGGHLEETQYF
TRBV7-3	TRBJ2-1	CASSSLAGGLDEQFF
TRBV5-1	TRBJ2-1	CASSLVAGGYNEQFF
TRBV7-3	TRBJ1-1	CASSLGGGTGITEAFF
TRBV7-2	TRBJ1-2	CASSLVLGDSPYGYTF
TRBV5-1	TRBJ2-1	CASTSTPRQGAYEQFF
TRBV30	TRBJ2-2	CAWTLAGGTGELFF
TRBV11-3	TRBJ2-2	CASSGQGNGELFF
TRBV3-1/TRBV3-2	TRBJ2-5	CASSQPRGTSGGGETQYF
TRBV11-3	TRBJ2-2	CASSPGDRDTGELFF
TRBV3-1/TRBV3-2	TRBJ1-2	CASSQVRGHGYTF
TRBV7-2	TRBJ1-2	CASSFRDSNLSGGYTF
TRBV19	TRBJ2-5	CASSKGGAFQETQYF
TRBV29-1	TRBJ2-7	CSVRTGRLYEQYF
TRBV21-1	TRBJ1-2	CASSPRDRGYGYTF
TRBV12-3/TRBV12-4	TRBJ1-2	CASSNRGPNGYTF
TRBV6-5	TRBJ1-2	CASSYPGGYTF
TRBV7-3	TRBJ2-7	CASSPRTKRGFSSYEQYF
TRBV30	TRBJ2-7	CAWSGDNYEQYF